This T cell receptor (beta chain) comes out of a study of blood T cell repertoires in COVID-19. On the study more broadly: Sites across the United States, Italy and Spain contributed samples from acute and convalescent COVID-19.

Profiled with immunoSEQ multiplex PCR; TCRdb holds only in-frame clones, not every one. The table has about 99,000 clones, about four fifths seen once. V was trimmed by 7 bases and J by 5 bases, leaving 12 bases between them. The germline gives CDR1 SEHNR, CDR2 FQNEAQ (reference sequence). The CDR3 totals 13 residues. V gene TRBV7-9 combines with J gene TRBJ2-1; TRBD2 might be the D (7 bases). The receptor comes from a man between 65 and 85 years old with active or convalescent COVID-19. Sequencing input: peripheral blood. CDR3 bases: TGTGCCAGCACCCTAGGGGGGGACAATGAGCAGTTCTTC. It is translated as CASTLGGDNEQFF.